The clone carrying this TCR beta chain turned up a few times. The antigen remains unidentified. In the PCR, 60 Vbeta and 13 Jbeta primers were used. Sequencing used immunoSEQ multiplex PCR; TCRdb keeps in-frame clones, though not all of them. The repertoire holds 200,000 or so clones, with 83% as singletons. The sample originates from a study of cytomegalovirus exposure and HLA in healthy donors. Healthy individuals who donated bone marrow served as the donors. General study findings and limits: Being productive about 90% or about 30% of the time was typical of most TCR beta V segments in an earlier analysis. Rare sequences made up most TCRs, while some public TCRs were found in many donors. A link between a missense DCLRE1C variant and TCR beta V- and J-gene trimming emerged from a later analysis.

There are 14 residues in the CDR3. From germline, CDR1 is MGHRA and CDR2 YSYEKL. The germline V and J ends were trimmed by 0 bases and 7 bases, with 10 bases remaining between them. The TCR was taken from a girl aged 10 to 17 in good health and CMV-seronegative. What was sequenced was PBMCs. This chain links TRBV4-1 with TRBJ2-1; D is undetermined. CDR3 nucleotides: TGCGCCAGCAGCCAAGAATTGCGGCGGAATGAGCAGTTCTTC. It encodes CASSQELRRNEQFF.